These 29 T cell receptor beta chains came from one sample sequenced in a study of siplizumab effects on memory and regulatory T cells. Produced via immunoSEQ multiplex PCR; TCRdb's table is partial and in-frame only. The table shows 100,000 to 120,000 clones, with about nine tenths occurring only once. Sequencing was performed on CD4+ T cells sorted from blood. The origin of the receptors is a human donor in good health.

The chain is built from TRBV2 and TRBJ2-7; D not resolved. Germline CDR1 is SNHLY and CDR2 is FYNNEI. V was pared by 5 bases and J by 2 bases, with 16 bases between. CDR3 length: 15 amino acids. CDR3 protein: CASSSRTRFTYEQYF. The CDR3 region has the DNA TGTGCCAGCAGTTCCCGGACCCGGTTCACCTACGAGCAGTACTTC.

This chain connects TRBV5-1 to TRBJ2-3; maybe TRBD1 (6 bases). The germline V gene has CDR1 SGHRS and CDR2 YFSETQ. The ends were cut back, 1 base at V and 7 bases at J, with 22 bases in the middle. The length of the CDR3 is 17 residues. CDR3 sequence (DNA): TGCGCCAGCAGCTTGCTTGAGGACCAGGGGTCTGGTCATACGCAGTATTTT. It encodes CASSLLEDQGSGHTQYF.

The chain is built from TRBV12-5 and TRBJ1-5; 7 nucleotides agree with TRBD1. CDR1 LGHNT and CDR2 FRNRAP come from the germline V gene. J was trimmed by 2 bases and V by 0 bases; bases with no gene match: 4. CDR3 size: 16 residues. Written as DNA, the CDR3 is TGTGCTAGTGGTTTGGTTCAGGGGGAAGGCAATCAGCCCCAGCATTTT. Translation gives CASGLVQGEGNQPQHF.

The chain combines TRBV9 with TRBJ1-5; 7 bases map to TRBD1. The CDR3 covers 15 residues. Per the germline V gene, CDR1 is SGDLS and CDR2 is YYNGEE. The trim removed 2 bases at V and 5 bases at J, leaving 7 bases unmatched. Written as DNA, the CDR3 is TGTGCCAGCAGCGTTGCGGGACAGAGAGATCAGCCCCAGCATTTT. Translation gives CASSVAGQRDQPQHF.

This sequence joins TRBV27 and TRBJ1-1; D is undetermined. Trimming stripped 2 bases from V and 1 base from J, with 5 bases between. This CDR3 region has 13 residues. The germline V gene encodes CDR1 MNHEY and CDR2 SMNVEV (reference sequence). CDR3 sequence: CASSLAQNTEAFF. CDR3 bases: TGTGCCAGCAGTTTAGCCCAGAACACTGAAGCTTTCTTT.

On this clone itself: This CDR3 is also generated by other DNA sequences in the sample. The V call is TRBV5-1, the J call TRBJ2-2; D could derive from TRBD1 or TRBD2 (5 bases each). The V end was cut by 0 bases, the J end by 5 bases, with 8 bases between. In germline, CDR1 is SGHRS, CDR2 YFSETQ. This CDR3 has 14 amino acids. CDR3 in DNA: TGCGCCAGCAGCTTGGATGGGGGTACCGGGGAGCTGTTTTTT. The encoded protein is CASSLDGGTGELFF.

The chain employs TRBV25-1 and TRBJ2-7; no clear D. The CDR3 totals 13 residues. Germline V gene data show CDR1 as MGHDK and CDR2 as SYGVNS. With 3 bases removed from V and 6 bases from J, the gap between germline ends came to 12 bases. This CDR3 is CASSDPPSGEQYF. The CDR3 bases are TGTGCCAGCAGTGATCCTCCAAGTGGCGAGCAGTACTTC.

The V and J genes are TRBV29-1 and TRBJ2-2; TRBD1 aligns across 10 bases. CDR1 is SQVTM, CDR2 ANQGSEA, per germline. Germline trimming cut 8 bases from V and 5 bases from J; bases unmatched to any gene: 2. The CDR3 runs 12 residues. DNA of the CDR3: TGCAGCATGGGACAGGGGACCGGGGAGCTGTTTTTT. This codes for CSMGQGTGELFF.

The chain uses TRBV29-1 and TRBJ1-3; D remains unclear. The CDR3 sequence is 12 residues long. Germline V gene lookup returns CDR1 SQVTM and CDR2 ANQGSEA. Trimming removed 3 bases from V and 2 bases from J, with 5 bases in between. CDR3 protein: CSVEAAGNTIYF. CDR3 nucleotides: TGCAGCGTTGAGGCAGCTGGAAACACCATATATTTT.

The chain is built from TRBV5-1 and TRBJ2-3, with D possibly called TRBD1 or TRBD2 (5 bases each). Germline assignment: CDR1 SGHRS and CDR2 YFSETQ. V gave up 4 bases and J gave up 2 bases, with 8 bases separating them. CDR3 length: 13 amino acids. CDR3 loop: CASSMGTTDTQYF. CDR3 DNA: TGCGCCAGCAGCATGGGGACCACAGATACGCAGTATTTT.

The chain is built from TRBV6-6 and TRBJ1-2; the match to TRBD1 covers 11 bases. CDR1 is MNHNY, CDR2 SVGAGI, per germline (reference sequence). CDR3 length: 14 residues. J was trimmed by 5 bases and V by 2 bases; bases with no gene match: 1. DNA of the CDR3: TGTGCCAGCAGTTACGGGACAGGGGGTTATGGCTACACCTTC. This translates into CASSYGTGGYGYTF.

Only one count was recorded for this clone. The chain is built from TRBV7-2 and TRBJ2-7; tentatively, D is TRBD1 (7 bases). Germline V gene sequence: CDR1 SGHTA, CDR2 FQGNSA. Trimming removed 2 bases at V and 6 bases at J, with 11 bases between. This CDR3 is built from 13 residues. The chain's CDR3 is CASSLMQGGEQYF. The CDR3 DNA reads as TGTGCCAGCAGCTTAATGCAGGGGGGCGAGCAGTACTTC.

The chain recombines TRBV10-1 with TRBJ2-5; a possible D gene is TRBD1 (6 bases). This CDR3 has 15 residues. V was clipped by 2 bases and J by 2 bases, with 12 bases between them. Germline V gene sequence: CDR1 WNHNN, CDR2 SYGVQD (reference sequence). The CDR3 DNA is TGCGCCAGCAGTGAGGACAGGTGGGATCAAGAGACCCAGTACTTC. This translates into CASSEDRWDQETQYF.

This clone was counted between two and nine times. The V call is TRBV28, the J call TRBJ2-7; 13 bases fit TRBD2. The ends lost 5 bases at V and 6 bases at J; junction bases unmatched: 10. The germline CDR1 and CDR2 sequences are MDHEN and SYDVKM. This CDR3 comprises 16 residues. This chain's CDR3 is CASSPTGLAGDLEQYF. As DNA, the CDR3 is TGTGCCAGCAGTCCCACCGGACTAGCGGGGGACCTCGAGCAGTACTTC.

This clone was recorded only once. The chain uses TRBV6-1 and TRBJ1-4; 8 bases align to TRBD1. Germline V gives CDR1 MNHNS, CDR2 SASEGT. The CDR3 is made up of 14 amino acids. V gave up 3 bases and J gave up 4 bases; unmatched junction bases: 1. CDR3: CASSDGQGNEKLFF. DNA for the CDR3: TGTGCCAGCAGTGATGGACAGGGTAATGAAAAACTGTTTTTT.

The gene calls are TRBV7-2 and TRBJ2-1; TRBD2 agrees at 13 bases. Germline V gene data show CDR1 as SGHTA and CDR2 as FQGNSA. V lost 6 bases to trimming and J lost 8 bases; unmatched junction nucleotides: 7. This CDR3 spans 15 amino acids. The CDR3 DNA reads as TGTGCCAGCAGACTAGCGGGAGGGGGTAAGGATGAGCAGTTCTTC. Encoded protein: CASRLAGGGKDEQFF.

The chain employs TRBV4-2 and TRBJ2-5; D possibly matches TRBD1 or TRBD2 (5 bases each). CDR1 is LGHNA and CDR2 is YNFKEQ in the germline V gene. The CDR3 sequence is 14 residues long. V was pared by 0 bases and J by 7 bases, with 12 bases between. Here the CDR3 DNA reads TGTGCCAGCAGCCAAGAGGGGACCTCCAGGACCCAGTACTTC. Protein: CASSQEGTSRTQYF.

The chain recombines TRBV5-4 with TRBJ2-1, with D hard to call. Trimming stripped 4 bases from V and 7 bases from J, with 18 bases between. The V gene's germline CDR1 is SGHNT and CDR2 YYREEE (reference sequence). The CDR3 runs 15 residues. CDR3 loop: CASSPPAAGGNEQFF. Written as DNA, the CDR3 is TGTGCCAGCAGCCCCCCGGCGGCCGGCGGAAATGAGCAGTTCTTC. Looking up the rest from reference TRBV5-4 and TRBJ2-1 gives the full variable domain: ETGVTQSPTHLIKTRGQQVTLRCSSQSGHNTVSWYQQALGQGPQFIFQYYREEENGRGNFPPRFSGLQFPNYSSELNVNALELDDSALYLCASSPPAAGGNEQFFGPGTRLTVL.

The chain links TRBV12-2 to TRBJ2-2; the table's D call of TRBD1 was not tested on the DNA. TRBV12-2 is a listed pseudogene. This CDR3 has 15 amino acids. In nucleotides, the CDR3 is TGTGCAAGTCGCATTCAGGACAGGGACACCGGGGAGCTGTTTTTT. It yields the protein CASRIQDRDTGELFF.

J is TRBJ2-7 and V is TRBV11-3; the match to TRBD1 covers 8 bases. There are 15 residues in the CDR3. V shed 2 bases, J shed 7 bases, and the junction held 10 bases outside the gene matches. Germline CDR1 and CDR2: SGHNT and YENEEA. CDR3 sequence (DNA): TGTGCCAGCAGCTTAAGGAGACAGGGGATAGAAGAGCAGTACTTC. Protein product: CASSLRRQGIEEQYF. The whole variable domain, remainder taken from reference TRBV11-3 and TRBJ2-7, is EAGVVQSPRYKIIEKKQPVAFWCNPISGHNTLYWYLQNLGQGPELLIRYENEEAVDDSQLPKDRFSAERLKGVDSTLKIQPAELGDSAVYLCASSLRRQGIEEQYFGPGTRLTVT.

This chain connects TRBV28 to TRBJ1-4, with D tentatively TRBD1 (5 bases). The CDR3 consists of 11 residues. With 5 bases removed from V and 10 bases from J, the gap between germline ends came to 8 bases. Germline V gene data show CDR1 as MDHEN and CDR2 as SYDVKM. The chain's CDR3 is CASSRQTKLFF. The CDR3, as DNA: TGTGCCAGCAGTAGACAGACAAAACTGTTTTTT.

This sequence joins TRBV19 and TRBJ2-1; TRBD2 aligns across 12 bases. CDR1 is LNHDA and CDR2 is SQIVND in the germline V gene (reference sequence). V dropped 6 bases and J dropped 5; count of bases not matched to a gene: 8. The CDR3 extends over 16 amino acids. CDR3 protein: CASSKTSGGIDNEQFF. The CDR3 DNA follows: TGTGCCAGTAGCAAAACTAGCGGGGGGATCGACAATGAGCAGTTCTTC.

The J gene is TRBJ2-7, the V gene TRBV19; 8 bases agree with TRBD1. Germline CDR1 LNHDA, CDR2 SQIVND (reference sequence). This CDR3 spans 15 amino acids. J lost 3 bases, V lost 7 bases, and 11 bases had no gene match. CDR3 bases: TGTGCCAGTATTGAAAGAGGGACAGGTAGCTACGAGCAGTACTTC. Translation gives CASIERGTGSYEQYF.

The V gene is TRBV5-1, the J gene TRBJ2-7; D gene unclear. Trimming cost V 0 bases and J 2 bases, with 18 bases left between them. The CDR3 contains 17 residues. The V gene's germline CDR1 is SGHRS and CDR2 YFSETQ. CDR3 DNA sequence: TGCGCCAGCAGCTTGGAGGGCTACTCCCTTTCCCCCTACGAGCAGTACTTC. Protein product: CASSLEGYSLSPYEQYF.

This clone occurred once. The rearrangement links TRBV5-1 to TRBJ1-2, with D possibly TRBD1 on 6 matching bases. Trimming removed 6 bases at V and 6 bases at J, with 21 bases between. CDR1 and CDR2 (germline): SGHRS, YFSETQ. The CDR3 runs 15 residues. Here the CDR3 reads CASTLRGTGRDGYTF. Here the CDR3 DNA reads TGCGCCAGCACTCTTCGGGGAACAGGGAGGGATGGCTACACCTTC.

This clone has a single count. V gene TRBV7-2 combines with J gene TRBJ2-7; D call uncertain. The CDR3 runs 15 residues. The V end was cut by 6 bases, the J end by 2 bases, with 17 bases between. Germline CDR1 and CDR2: SGHTA and FQGNSA. The CDR3 sequence is CASSLGVGSAYEQYF. CDR3 DNA sequence: TGTGCCAGCAGTCTGGGTGTGGGCAGCGCCTACGAGCAGTACTTC.

The chain employs TRBV2 and TRBJ2-7; 8 bases map to TRBD1. The V gene's germline CDR1 is SNHLY and CDR2 FYNNEI. The junction had 9 bases not matched to a gene; V was cut back by 4 bases and J by 7 bases. The CDR3 is made up of 14 amino acids. The CDR3 DNA is TGTGCCAGCAGTGGGACAGGGTTGTTCAATGAGCAGTACTTC. Its translation: CASSGTGLFNEQYF.

The rearrangement links TRBV29-1 to TRBJ1-1; D is possibly TRBD1 (6 bases). The V and J ends lost 2 bases and 7 bases respectively, with 14 bases between them. Germline loops: CDR1 SQVTM, CDR2 ANQGSEA. The CDR3 runs to 13 residues. The CDR3 loop is CSVEYLRGGEAFF. As DNA, the CDR3 is TGCAGCGTTGAATATCTCAGGGGAGGTGAAGCTTTCTTT. Full variable domain (rest looked up from reference TRBV29-1 and TRBJ1-1): SAVISQKPSRDICQRGTSLTIQCQVDSQVTMMFWYRQQPGQSLTLIATANQGSEATYESGFVIDKFPISRPNLTFSTLTVSNMSPEDSSIYLCSVEYLRGGEAFFGQGTRLTVV.

The chain joins TRBV25-1 to TRBJ2-3, with D possibly being TRBD1 or TRBD2 (5 bases each). The V end lost 8 bases, the J end lost 0 bases, and 12 bases lay between the germline ends. The germline V gene has CDR1 MGHDK and CDR2 SYGVNS. CDR3 length: 14 residues. The CDR3 region is CASSRDPSTDTQYF. The CDR3 DNA reads as TGTGCCAGCTCCCGGGACCCAAGCACAGATACGCAGTATTTT.